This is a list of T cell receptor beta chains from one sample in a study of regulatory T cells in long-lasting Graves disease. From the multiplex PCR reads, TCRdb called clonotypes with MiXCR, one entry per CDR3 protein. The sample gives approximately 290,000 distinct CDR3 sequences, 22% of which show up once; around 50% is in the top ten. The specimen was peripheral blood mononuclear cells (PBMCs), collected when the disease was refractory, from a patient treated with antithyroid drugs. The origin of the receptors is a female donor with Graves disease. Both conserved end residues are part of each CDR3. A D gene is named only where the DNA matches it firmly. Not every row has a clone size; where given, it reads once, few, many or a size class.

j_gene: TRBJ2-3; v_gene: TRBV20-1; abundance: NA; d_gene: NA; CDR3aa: CSASVGDQADTQYF; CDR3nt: TGCAGTGCTAGCGTGGGGGACCAGGCAGATACGCAGTATTTT
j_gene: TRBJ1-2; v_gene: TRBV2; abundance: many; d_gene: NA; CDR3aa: CASRDPPPNYGYTF; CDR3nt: TGTGCCAGCAGGGATCCCCCACCTAACTATGGCTACACCTTC
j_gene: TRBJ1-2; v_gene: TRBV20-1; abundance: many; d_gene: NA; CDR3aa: CSARSGYGLRGYTF; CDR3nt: TGCAGTGCTAGATCTGGGTATGGGCTTCGTGGCTACACCTTC
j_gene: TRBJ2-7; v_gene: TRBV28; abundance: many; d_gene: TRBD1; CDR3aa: CASSSGGTGDSYEQYF; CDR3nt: TGTGCCAGCAGTTCGGGCGGGACAGGGGACTCCTACGAGCAGTACTTC
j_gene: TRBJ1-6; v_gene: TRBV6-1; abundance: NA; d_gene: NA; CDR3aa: CASSHKEPYNSPLHF; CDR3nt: TGTGCCAGCAGCCATAAGGAACCCTATAATTCACCCCTCCACTTT
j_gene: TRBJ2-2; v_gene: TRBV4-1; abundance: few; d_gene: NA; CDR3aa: CASSQDRREFGELFF; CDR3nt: TGCGCCAGCAGCCAAGATCGGAGGGAGTTCGGGGAGCTGTTTTTT
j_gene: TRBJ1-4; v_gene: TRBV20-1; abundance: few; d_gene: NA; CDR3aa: CSATPRLDEKLFF; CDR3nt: TGCAGTGCTACCCCCCGCTTGGATGAAAAACTGTTTTTT
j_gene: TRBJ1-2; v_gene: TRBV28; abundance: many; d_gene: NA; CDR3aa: CASSPREGWGYTF; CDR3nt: TGTGCCAGCAGCCCCAGAGAGGGTTGGGGCTACACCTTC
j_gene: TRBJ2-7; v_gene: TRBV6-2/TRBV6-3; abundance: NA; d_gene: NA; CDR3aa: CASSSRRTSYEQYF; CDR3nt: TGTGCCAGCTCTTCGAGGCGGACCTCCTACGAGCAGTACTTC
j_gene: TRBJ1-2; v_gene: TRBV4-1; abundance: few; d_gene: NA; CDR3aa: CASSHTKSWGQDYGYTF; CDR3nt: TGCGCCAGCAGCCATACGAAAAGCTGGGGTCAAGACTATGGCTACACCTTC
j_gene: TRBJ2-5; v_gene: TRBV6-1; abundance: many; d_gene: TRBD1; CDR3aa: CASRLEGQTGPETQYF; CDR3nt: TGTGCCAGCAGACTTGAGGGACAGACCGGCCCAGAGACCCAGTACTTC
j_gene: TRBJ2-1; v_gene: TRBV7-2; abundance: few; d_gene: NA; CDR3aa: CASSLVGNVIEQFF; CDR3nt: TGTGCCAGCAGCTTAGTTGGGAATGTGATTGAGCAGTTCTTC
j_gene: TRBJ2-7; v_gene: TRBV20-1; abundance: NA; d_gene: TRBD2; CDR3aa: CSATPGLAGYEQYF; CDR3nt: TGCAGTGCTACCCCGGGACTAGCGGGCTACGAGCAGTACTTC
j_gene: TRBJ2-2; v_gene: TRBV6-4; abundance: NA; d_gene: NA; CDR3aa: CASRDPNTGELFF; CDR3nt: TGTGCCAGCAGGGACCCAAACACCGGGGAGCTGTTTTTT
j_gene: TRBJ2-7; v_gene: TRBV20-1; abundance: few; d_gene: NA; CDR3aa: CSARDHRFYEQYF; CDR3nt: TGCAGTGCTAGAGATCATAGATTCTACGAGCAGTACTTC
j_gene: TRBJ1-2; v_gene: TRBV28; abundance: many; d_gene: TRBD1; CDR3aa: CASHTPTGAEDYGYTF; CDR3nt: TGTGCCAGCCACACCCCGACAGGGGCGGAGGACTATGGCTACACCTTC
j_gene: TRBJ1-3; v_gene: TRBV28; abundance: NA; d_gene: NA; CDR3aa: CASRASGNTIYF; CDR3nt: TGTGCCAGCAGGGCATCTGGAAACACCATATATTTT
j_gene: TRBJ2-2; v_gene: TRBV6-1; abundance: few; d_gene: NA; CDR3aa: CASRTEGENTGELFF; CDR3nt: TGTGCCAGCAGGACCGAAGGAGAGAACACCGGGGAGCTGTTTTTT
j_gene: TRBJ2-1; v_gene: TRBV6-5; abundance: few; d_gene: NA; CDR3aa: CASSYSLTNPSYNEQFF; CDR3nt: TGTGCCAGCAGTTACTCATTGACCAACCCCTCCTACAATGAGCAGTTCTTC
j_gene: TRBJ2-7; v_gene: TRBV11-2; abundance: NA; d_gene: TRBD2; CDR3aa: CASSLVRGGFSYEQCF; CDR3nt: TGTGCCAGCAGCTTAGTCCGCGGGGGGTTCTCCTACGAGCAGTGCTTC
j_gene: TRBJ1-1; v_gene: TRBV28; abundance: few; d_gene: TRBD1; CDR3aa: CASMDRVRRRGTEAFF; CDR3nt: TGTGCCAGCATGGACAGGGTCCGACGGCGGGGCACTGAAGCTTTCTTT
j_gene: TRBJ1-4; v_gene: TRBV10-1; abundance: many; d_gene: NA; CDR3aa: CASSRDSYEKLFF; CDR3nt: TGCGCCAGCAGCAGAGACAGTTATGAAAAACTGTTTTTT
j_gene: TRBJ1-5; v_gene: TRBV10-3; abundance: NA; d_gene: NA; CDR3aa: CAISDKDSLAPQHF; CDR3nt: TGTGCCATCAGTGACAAGGACAGTCTTGCGCCCCAGCATTTT
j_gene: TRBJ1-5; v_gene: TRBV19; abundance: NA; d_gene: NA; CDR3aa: CASSIRDLYSNQPQHF; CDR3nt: TGTGCCAGTAGTATCCGGGACCTTTATAGCAATCAGCCCCAGCATTTT
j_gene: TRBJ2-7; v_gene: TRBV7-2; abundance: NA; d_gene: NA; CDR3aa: CASSSLRGHEQYF; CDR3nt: TGTGCCAGCAGTTCACTCAGGGGCCACGAGCAGTACTTC
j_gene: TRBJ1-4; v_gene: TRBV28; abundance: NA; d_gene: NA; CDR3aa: CASSWTSTNEKLFF; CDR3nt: TGTGCCAGCAGTTGGACTTCAACTAATGAAAAACTGTTTTTT
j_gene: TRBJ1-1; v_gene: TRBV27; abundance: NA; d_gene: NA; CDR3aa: CASSPGWGETNTEAFF; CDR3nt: TGTGCCAGCAGTCCCGGGTGGGGGGAGACGAACACTGAAGCTTTCTTT